The 20 T cell receptor beta chains below all came from one sample that was sequenced in a study of cytomegalovirus exposure and HLA in healthy donors. Produced via immunoSEQ multiplex PCR; TCRdb's table is partial and in-frame only. This repertoire shows about 150,000 clones, approximately 90% found once; its top ten account for around 6%. The sequencing sample was made of PBMCs. The receptors here all came from a young woman in good health and CMV-seropositive.

This clone was counted once. J is TRBJ1-5 and V is TRBV11-2, with TRBD1 matching 7 bases. Germline V gene lookup returns CDR1 SGHAT and CDR2 FQNNGV. The CDR3 spans 14 residues. Trimming took 4 bases from V and 1 from J; bases not matched to a gene: 1. This chain's CDR3 is CASSSGQSNQPQHF. The CDR3, as DNA: TGTGCCAGCAGCTCGGGACAGAGCAATCAGCCCCAGCATTTT. The variable domain in full, completed from reference TRBV11-2 and TRBJ1-5, reads EAGVAQSPRYKIIEKRQSVAFWCNPISGHATLYWYQQILGQGPKLLIQFQNNGVVDDSQLPKDRFSAERLKGVDSTLKIQPAKLEDSAVYLCASSSGQSNQPQHFGDGTRLSIL.

The gene calls are TRBV15 and TRBJ1-1; TRBD1 is a possible D gene (5 bases). Deletions cut 0 bases from V and 5 bases from J, with 13 bases between. Germline V gives CDR1 LNHNV, CDR2 YYDKDF (reference sequence). The CDR3 is 15 residues long. In DNA form, the CDR3 reads TGTGCCACCAGCAGAGATATGCCGGGGGATACTGAAGCTTTCTTT. Translation gives CATSRDMPGDTEAFF. The full variable domain, with the rest looked up from reference TRBV15 and TRBJ1-1, is DAMVIQNPRYQVTQFGKPVTLSCSQTLNHNVMYWYQQKSSQAPKLLFHYYDKDFNNEADTPDNFQSRRPNTSFCFLDIRSPGLGDTAMYLCATSRDMPGDTEAFFGQGTRLTVV.

This chain connects TRBV27 to TRBJ2-7; 7 nucleotides align to TRBD2. Germline CDR1 and CDR2: MNHEY and SMNVEV (reference sequence). CDR3 length: 15 residues. Losses at the gene ends were 3 bases for V and 4 bases for J; bases not matched to a gene: 9. CDR3 in amino acids: CASSFSGTTSYEQYF. In DNA form, the CDR3 reads TGTGCCAGCAGTTTCTCCGGGACTACCTCATACGAGCAGTACTTC.

This clone showed up just once. V and J are TRBV5-1 and TRBJ2-1; TRBD2 matches 14 bases. Germline V gives CDR1 SGHRS, CDR2 YFSETQ. V lost 2 bases and J lost 10; bases outside the gene matches: 5. The CDR3 totals 15 residues. The CDR3 nucleotides are TGCGCCAGCAGCTTAGGGACTAGCGGGGGACACGAGCAGTTCTTC. Its translation is CASSLGTSGGHEQFF. Looking up the rest from reference TRBV5-1 and TRBJ2-1 gives the full variable domain: KAGVTQTPRYLIKTRGQQVTLSCSPISGHRSVSWYQQTPGQGLQFLFEYFSETQRNKGNFPGRFSGRQFSNSRSEMNVSTLELGDSALYLCASSLGTSGGHEQFFGPGTRLTVL.

The V and J genes are TRBV2 and TRBJ2-7, with 11 bases that match TRBD1. The CDR3 has 14 residues. V lost 8 bases, J lost 4 bases, and 7 bases stayed unmatched. Germline V CDR1 and CDR2: SNHLY, FYNNEI. The CDR3 loop reads CASARDRGVYEQYF. The CDR3 DNA reads as TGTGCCAGCGCCAGGGACAGGGGGGTGTACGAGCAGTACTTC.

The chain has TRBV5-3 and TRBJ2-7; no definite D call. TRBV5-3 is treated as an ORF (open reading frame) with a function not yet certain. V lost 1 base, J lost 4 bases, and 6 bases lay in between. CDR3 length: 12 amino acids. The CDR3 nucleotides read TGTGCCAGAAGCTTGTGTGCGTACGAGCAGTACTTC. This translates into CARSLCAYEQYF.

CDR3 in DNA: TGCGCCAGCAGTTGGGAGGCGGGAGGGCCCTACAATGAGCAGTTCTTC. Encoded protein: CASSWEAGGPYNEQFF. V and J are TRBV5-1 and TRBJ2-1; the match to TRBD2 covers 9 bases. The CDR3 has 16 amino acids. The ends lost 5 bases at V and 2 bases at J; junction bases unmatched: 8. The germline gives CDR1 SGHRS, CDR2 YFSETQ. The entire variable domain, with the rest obtained from reference TRBV5-1 and TRBJ2-1, is as follows: KAGVTQTPRYLIKTRGQQVTLSCSPISGHRSVSWYQQTPGQGLQFLFEYFSETQRNKGNFPGRFSGRQFSNSRSEMNVSTLELGDSALYLCASSWEAGGPYNEQFFGPGTRLTVL.

The V gene is TRBV6-6, the J gene TRBJ1-1, with 7 bases lining up with TRBD1. V shed 6 bases and J 7 bases; nucleotides not matched to a gene: 5. The CDR3 extends over 12 amino acids. Looked up from germline, CDR1 is MNHNY and CDR2 is SVGAGI (reference sequence). The CDR3 DNA sequence: TGTGCCAGCAGCACAGGACAGGTTGAAGCTTTCTTT. This codes for CASSTGQVEAFF.

The V call is TRBV28, the J call TRBJ1-5; D is uncertain. V lost 9 bases and J lost 4, with 13 bases in between. The CDR3 length is 13 residues. CDR1 is MDHEN and CDR2 is SYDVKM in the germline V gene. The chain's CDR3 is CASYSSLNQPQHF. Written as DNA, the CDR3 is TGTGCCAGTTATTCTTCCCTTAATCAGCCCCAGCATTTT.

The chain recombines TRBV6-5 with TRBJ2-7, with D maybe TRBD2 (5 bases). Germline V gene sequence: CDR1 MNHEY, CDR2 SVGAGI. The CDR3 has 15 amino acids. V gave up 5 bases and J gave up 0 bases, with 14 bases separating them. The CDR3 nucleotides read TGTGCCAGCAGTCCTAGGGTAGGAGGCTCCTACGAGCAGTACTTC. Amino acids: CASSPRVGGSYEQYF.

In this sample, this clone turned up once. The chain carries TRBV28 and TRBJ2-7, with 10 bases matching TRBD2. CDR3 length equals 13 residues. J lost 6 bases, V lost 5 bases, and 4 bases had no gene match. Germline values: CDR1 MDHEN, CDR2 SYDVKM. The CDR3, as DNA: TGTGCCAGCAGTAACCTAGCGGGAGCCGAGCAGTACTTC. This codes for CASSNLAGAEQYF.

This rearrangement joins TRBV28 to TRBJ2-1; no clear D gene. V was clipped by 4 bases and J by 2 bases, with 6 bases between them. Germline CDR1 and CDR2: MDHEN and SYDVKM. There are 13 residues in the CDR3. The CDR3 loop reads CASSYHPYNEQFF. CDR3 nucleotide sequence: TGTGCCAGCAGTTATCATCCCTACAATGAGCAGTTCTTC.

The count of this clone is one. V usage is TRBV7-8 and J usage is TRBJ1-5; D is uncertain. V was shortened by 5 bases and J by 0 bases, with 5 bases between the two germline ends. The CDR3 extends over 13 amino acids. Germline V lookup: CDR1 SGHVS, CDR2 FQNEAQ. For the CDR3, the DNA is TGTGCCAGCAGCCGAGATAGCAATCAGCCCCAGCATTTT. Protein sequence: CASSRDSNQPQHF.

This clone was detected only a few times. The chain recombines TRBV6-1 with TRBJ2-1, with 9 bases fitting TRBD2. With 4 bases clipped from V and 12 bases from J, the junction kept 19 bases outside the gene matches. CDR1 and CDR2 (germline): MNHNS, SASEGT. The CDR3 totals 17 residues. The chain's CDR3 is CASSGYLRKRGEAWQFF. Here the CDR3 DNA reads TGTGCCAGCAGTGGATACCTACGAAAGCGGGGGGAAGCTTGGCAGTTCTTC.

In its sample, this clone was seen once. This chain connects TRBV27 to TRBJ2-3; TRBD2 matches at 12 bases. V lost 5 bases to trimming and J lost 3 bases; unmatched junction nucleotides: 3. The CDR3 is made up of 15 amino acids. In germline, CDR1 is MNHEY, CDR2 SMNVEV (reference sequence). The chain's CDR3 is CASSPGLAGTDTQYF. The CDR3, as DNA: TGTGCCAGCAGTCCGGGACTAGCGGGTACAGATACGCAGTATTTT.

J is TRBJ2-7 and V is TRBV16; 9 positions agree with TRBD1. The germline gives CDR1 KGHSY, CDR2 FQNENV. The V gene end was trimmed by 4 bases and the J gene end by 9 bases; junction bases not matched to a gene: 19. The CDR3 has 17 residues. The CDR3 sequence: CASSPEGMGQGESGQYF. DNA of the CDR3: TGTGCCAGCAGCCCAGAAGGGATGGGACAGGGCGAGTCCGGGCAGTACTTC.

This chain links TRBV5-4 with TRBJ1-2; TRBD1 is a possible D gene (6 bases). Germline V lookup: CDR1 SGHNT, CDR2 YYREEE (reference sequence). The CDR3 contains 14 residues. The V end lost 3 bases, the J end lost 7 bases, and 16 bases lay between the germline ends. CDR3 coding DNA: TGTGCCAGCAGCTCGGACGGGACAACGGGTGGCTACACCTTC. This encodes CASSSDGTTGGYTF.

V gene TRBV10-3 combines with J gene TRBJ1-1, with 9 nucleotides matching TRBD1. CDR1 and CDR2 from the germline V gene are ENHRY and SYGVKD. The trim removed 1 base at V and 7 bases at J, leaving 1 base unmatched. The CDR3 contains 13 residues. The CDR3 coding sequence is TGTGCCATCAGTGAGTTGGGACAGGGTGAAGCTTTCTTT. Protein sequence: CAISELGQGEAFF.

This rearrangement joins TRBV4-1 to TRBJ2-5; D is perhaps TRBD1 (5 bases). The CDR3 sequence is 15 residues long. CDR1 is MGHRA, CDR2 YSYEKL, per germline. Trimming removed 0 bases at V and 7 bases at J, with 15 bases between. The CDR3 region has the DNA TGCGCCAGCAGCCAAGATCCAGGGATCCTCGCGACCCAGTACTTC. Encoded protein: CASSQDPGILATQYF.

V is TRBV2 and J is TRBJ2-2; 7 positions match TRBD1. This CDR3 region has 15 residues. Per germline, CDR1 SNHLY and CDR2 FYNNEI. Unmatched junction bases numbered 10, after V lost 6 bases and J lost 6 bases. CDR3 sequence (DNA): TGTGCCAGCAGAACGGGCAGGGGGTCGGCCGGGGAGCTGTTTTTT. It specifies CASRTGRGSAGELFF.